The 8 T cell receptor beta chains below come from one sample, sequenced in a study of CD8 T cells in ankylosing spondylitis (TCRdb year 2017). The library relied on 5' RACE. Sequencing used an Illumina HiSeq 2500. TCRdb trimmed public reads at Q25 via fastp, called clones via MiXCR and kept in-frame beta chains. Each CDR3 protein gets just one entry, which takes the most common genes and DNA from the rows behind it. Present in this sample are roughly 130,000 distinct CDR3 sequences, approximately 14% of which were seen just once. Almost 3% of the sample is in the top ten clones. Specimen: blood, either unsorted or a sorted T cell fraction (not recorded which). The receptors here all came from a female donor with ankylosing spondylitis or in good health (not recorded which).

This clonotype was found a few times. The germline gene is not matched at one end of the junction; a read error may be the cause. The chain joins TRBV5-5 to TRBJ1-2; D is uncertain. Germline-derived CDR1 and CDR2 are SGHKS and YYEKEE (reference sequence). This CDR3 region has 15 residues. The CDR3 region is CVSSLGVMNNYGYTF. The CDR3 DNA reads TGTGTCAGCAGCCTAGGAGTAATGAACAACTATGGCTACACCTTC.

This clonotype was seen a handful of times. V is TRBV7-2 and J is TRBJ1-2; D is undetermined. Germline V gene data show CDR1 as SGHTA and CDR2 as FQGNSA. Trimming took 1 base from V and 6 from J, leaving 6 bases between them. This CDR3 contains 12 residues. In nucleotides, the CDR3 is TGTGCCAGCAGCTTAGGATGGGATGGCTACACCTTC. Translation gives CASSLGWDGYTF.

With respect to this clonotype: Given a much more abundant clone one base away, this may be a read error. This chain links TRBV28 with TRBJ1-4, with no clear D. CDR3 length: 13 amino acids. Trimming stripped 6 bases from V and 7 bases from J, with 12 bases between. Germline CDR1 and CDR2: MDHEN and SYDVKM. This CDR3 reads CASRNPDPEKLFF. The CDR3 bases are TGTGCCAGCAGGAACCCGGATCCTGAAAAACTGTTTTTT. Supplemented by reference TRBV28 and TRBJ1-4, the full variable domain reads DVKVTQSSRYLVKRTGEKVFLECVQDMDHENMFWYRQDPGLGLRLIYFSYDVKMKEKGDIPEGYSVSREKKERFSLILESASTNQTSMYLCASRNPDPEKLFFGSGTQLSVL.

This clonotype was seen ten or more times. This chain joins TRBV20-1 and TRBJ2-7; the match to TRBD1 covers 10 bases. Germline V gives CDR1 DFQATT, CDR2 SNEGSKA (reference sequence). V dropped 5 bases and J dropped 0; count of bases not matched to a gene: 7. The CDR3 totals 15 residues. DNA for the CDR3: TGCAGTGCTCGCCGGGACAGGGGCGCCTCCTACGAGCAGTACTTC. Its protein product is CSARRDRGASYEQYF.

This clonotype came up a few times. J is TRBJ2-3 and V is TRBV20-1; D is ambiguous. Per the germline V gene, CDR1 is DFQATT and CDR2 is SNEGSKA (reference sequence). The CDR3 extends over 13 amino acids. V was clipped by 6 bases and J by 2 bases, with 12 bases between them. Here the CDR3 DNA reads TGCAGTGCAGGCGGACCGGCCACAGATACGCAGTATTTT. It yields the protein CSAGGPATDTQYF.

In this sample, this clonotype turned up many times. The chain joins TRBV27 to TRBJ2-2, with D uncertain. Trimming stripped 4 bases from V and 3 bases from J, with 9 bases between. CDR1 MNHEY and CDR2 SMNVEV come from the germline V gene (reference sequence). This CDR3 is 14 amino acids long. CDR3 protein: CASSSGPYTGELFF. The CDR3 DNA follows: TGTGCCAGCAGTTCCGGGCCCTACACCGGGGAGCTGTTTTTT.

The table lists this clonotype with a few counts. The V and J genes are TRBV7-9 and TRBJ1-3; 7 nucleotides match TRBD1. From germline, CDR1 is SEHNR and CDR2 FQNEAQ (reference sequence). V was clipped by 5 bases and J by 2 bases; unmatched bases: 9. The CDR3 totals 16 residues. The chain's CDR3 is CASSDLGQAAGNTIYF. CDR3 bases: TGTGCCAGCAGCGACCTCGGACAGGCGGCTGGAAACACCATATATTTT.

The chain carries TRBV4-2 and TRBJ2-5, with TRBD2 matching 7 bases. V trimming: 2 bases; J trimming: 1 base; junction bases outside the gene matches: 7. The germline V gene encodes CDR1 LGHNA and CDR2 YNFKEQ. CDR3 length equals 16 residues. The CDR3 sequence is CASSQSMGGIQETQYF. The CDR3 bases are TGTGCCAGCAGCCAATCCATGGGGGGGATCCAAGAGACCCAGTACTTC.